The source of this T cell receptor (beta chain) is a study of human T cells and chemical hapten exposure. Study-wide results and caveats: Unchanged with DPC sensitization were TCRs above 1 in 1000 frequency. Positive correlation was observed between PT1 expanded TCR counts and patch test score.

Using its own MiXCR run on the RACE reads, TCRdb lists one record per CDR3 protein. The sample yields 370,000 or so distinct CDR3 sequences, more than 4.5% seen once. This clonotype was detected ten times or more. Its specificity is not known. The sample's time point: patch test 1, 2 weeks after DPC sensitization. Treatment: therapeutic diphenylcyclopropenone sensitization with weekly scalp DPC. Trimming took 7 bases from V and 6 from J, leaving 20 bases between them. Germline V gene sequence: CDR1 MNHNS, CDR2 SASEGT. CDR3 size: 15 residues. The chain carries TRBV6-1 and TRBJ2-3; the D is unclear. This clonotype was obtained from a woman aged 45-60 years with alopecia areata. Some clones in this sample may be carry-over from other donors' samples. This specimen was whole blood, taken in connection with sensitization to the hapten diphenylcyclopropenone (DPC). CDR3 nucleotides: TGTGCCAGCACCCTCCGCTCAACGTTCGACGATACGCAGTATTTT. This codes for CASTLRSTFDDTQYF.